The T cell receptor beta chain under discussion was sequenced for a study of T-cell memory formation after mild COVID-19. The wider study: Clustering of TCRs was largely donor specific. Study results and caveats: Clones which contracted sat mainly in CM and EM if CD4+, and in EMRA if CD8+. Memory from before infection featured some responding clones, which suggests cross-reactive memory joined. Day 15 to 85 contractors were CD4/CD8 balanced; later expanders leaned CD4+.

In regard to this clonotype: The antigen is undetermined.

Trimming took 6 bases from V and 4 from J; bases not matched to a gene: 7. This CDR3 contains 16 residues. Per germline, CDR1 LNHDA and CDR2 SQIVND (reference sequence). TCRdb redid the calling of the 5' RACE reads with MiXCR, one entry per CDR3 protein. The data contain hundreds of thousands of distinct CDR3 sequences, roughly 17% of them seen just once; the ten biggest clones take up about 7.5%. The sequence came from an adult woman who had mild COVID-19 (a few samples of this study predate the infection). Cell type and time point are not known. The chain employs TRBV19 and TRBJ2-3, with 13 bases that match TRBD2. Input material: PBMCs or a T cell subset sorted from them (not recorded which). CDR3 in amino acids: CASSPPGLAGPDTQYF. CDR3 coding DNA: TGTGCCAGTAGCCCTCCGGGACTAGCGGGACCAGATACGCAGTATTTT.